A selection of T cell receptor beta chains follows, all from one sample in a study of T cells in Graves' hyperthyroidism and ophthalmopathy. Using its own MiXCR run on the multiplex PCR reads, TCRdb lists one record per CDR3 protein. The repertoire holds hundreds of thousands of distinct CDR3 sequences, about 15% seen once, with approximately 7.5% in the top ten. Sequenced material: blood. Every receptor here comes from a woman between 18 and 30 years old with Graves' hyperthyroidism. CDR3s include the opening cysteine and the closing phenylalanine or tryptophan. D genes are given only for firm matches. Clone size is not always given. Where it is, it says once, few, many or a class for expanded clones.

d_call j_call v_call clone_size cdr3_aa cdr3_nt
. TRBJ2-3 TRBV7-8 many CASSLSWGRLSDTQYF TGTGCCAGCAGCTTGTCGTGGGGAAGGCTCTCAGATACGCAGTATTTT
. TRBJ2-7 TRBV10-3 many CATWAGGQSSYEQYF TGTGCCACCTGGGCTGGGGGGCAGAGCTCCTACGAGCAGTACTTC
TRBD2 TRBJ2-1 TRBV12-3/TRBV12-4 few CASSFSETSEHYNEQFF TGTGCCAGCAGTTTTTCGGAGACTAGCGAGCACTACAATGAGCAGTTCTTC
TRBD2 TRBJ2-1 TRBV6-1 few CATGEGTGEANEQFF TGTGCCACCGGGGAGGGTACGGGGGAGGCGAATGAGCAGTTCTTC
TRBD1 TRBJ2-2 TRBV6-1 . CASSRQGTTTGELFF TGTGCCAGCAGTAGACAGGGCACAACCACCGGGGAGCTGTTTTTT
TRBD2 TRBJ2-5 TRBV5-1 . CASNGGGETQYF TGCGCCAGTAACGGGGGGGGAGAGACCCAGTACTTC
. TRBJ2-4 TRBV12-3/TRBV12-4 many CASSSGPGMYIQYF TGTGCCAGCAGTTCGGGACCTGGGATGTACATTCAGTACTTC
. TRBJ2-1 TRBV6-4 . CASSPGVGGYEQFF TGTGCCAGTTCCCCGGGGGTAGGGGGTTATGAGCAGTTCTTC
. TRBJ2-1 TRBV10-3 many CAIKEGTYNEQFF TGTGCCATCAAGGAAGGGACCTACAATGAGCAGTTCTTC
. TRBJ1-5 TRBV28 many CASSPRGRRTPNQPQHF TGTGCCAGCAGCCCTAGGGGCCGCAGGACCCCAAATCAGCCCCAGCATTTT
. TRBJ2-4 TRBV5-6 few CASSLALTGLNIQYF TGTGCCAGCAGCTTGGCCTTAACAGGGTTAAACATTCAGTACTTC
. TRBJ2-5 TRBV6-1 . CASSTPWVSQETQYF TGTGCCAGCAGTACCCCCTGGGTCAGCCAAGAGACCCAGTACTTC
TRBD1 TRBJ1-1 TRBV20-1 many CSAPDRGAEAFF TGCAGTGCTCCAGACAGGGGAGCTGAAGCTTTCTTT
TRBD1 TRBJ2-1 TRBV29-1 many CSVRRDRGDNEQFF TGCAGCGTTAGACGGGACAGGGGAGACAATGAGCAGTTCTTC
. TRBJ2-7 TRBV4-1 many CASSRSAVTELYEQYF TGCGCCAGCAGCCGCTCCGCCGTTACAGAGCTCTACGAGCAGTACTTC
. TRBJ1-6 TRBV7-9 many CASSPQPAGGPLHF TGTGCCAGCAGCCCCCAGCCGGCAGGAGGGCCCCTCCACTTT
. TRBJ1-6 TRBV7-2 many CASSNSSGHPYNSPLHF TGTGCCAGCAGCAATTCTTCGGGACACCCCTATAATTCACCCCTCCACTTT
TRBD2 TRBJ2-1 TRBV12-3/TRBV12-4 many CASRPSSGGYNEQFF TGTGCCAGCAGACCGTCTAGCGGGGGTTACAATGAGCAGTTCTTC
. TRBJ1-6 TRBV9 . CASSAYRDSPLHF TGTGCCAGCAGCGCTTACAGGGATTCACCCCTCCACTTT
. TRBJ1-2 TRBV30 many CAWNEADGYTF TGTGCCTGGAATGAGGCAGATGGCTACACCTTC
TRBD2 TRBJ2-3 TRBV5-1 few CTSRAGGYLADTQYF TGCACCAGCAGAGCGGGAGGGTACCTGGCAGATACGCAGTATTTT